Following are 8 T cell receptor beta chains from one sample sequenced in a study of blood T cell repertoires in COVID-19. The data were produced by immunoSEQ multiplex PCR, yet TCRdb's version contains in-frame clones alone and is incomplete. The sample shows roughly 150,000 clones, 88% of them seen only once. The sequencing sample was made of peripheral blood. Source of these receptors: a man aged 50 to 60 who had recovered from COVID-19.

DNA for the CDR3: TGCGCCAGCAGCCAAGATGCTCTAGCGGGCCCCTACGAGCAGTACTTC. Translation: CASSQDALAGPYEQYF. The chain has TRBV4-3 and TRBJ2-7, with 8 positions matching TRBD2. The germline V gene has CDR1 LGHNA and CDR2 YSLEER. The CDR3 is 16 amino acids. V was clipped by 0 bases and J by 2 bases; unmatched bases: 6.

This sequence joins TRBV7-9 and TRBJ1-1, with TRBD1 matching 7 bases. Germline trimming cut 2 bases from V and 1 base from J; bases unmatched to any gene: 4. The CDR3 has 15 amino acids. Looked up from germline, CDR1 is SEHNR and CDR2 is FQNEAQ (reference sequence). CDR3 protein: CASSLTRDRNTEAFF. DNA of the CDR3: TGTGCCAGCAGCTTAACGAGGGACAGGAACACTGAAGCTTTCTTT.

V gene TRBV15 combines with J gene TRBJ2-1; 11 bases are a match to TRBD2. With 6 bases clipped from V and 7 bases from J, the junction kept 8 bases outside the gene matches. This CDR3 has 15 amino acids. Germline loops: CDR1 LNHNV, CDR2 YYDKDF (reference sequence). CDR3 coding DNA: TGTGCCACCAGTCACGGGGCTAGCGGGAGGAATGAGCAGTTCTTC. Translating it yields CATSHGASGRNEQFF.

This clone was counted between two and nine times. The chain employs TRBV2 and TRBJ2-3; D is ambiguous. Germline assignment: CDR1 SNHLY and CDR2 FYNNEI. Trimming cost V 3 bases and J 6 bases, with 13 bases left between them. This CDR3 comprises 14 residues. CDR3 region: CASSEELPRDTQYF. The CDR3 nucleotides are TGTGCCAGCAGTGAGGAGCTCCCACGGGATACGCAGTATTTT.

The J gene is TRBJ2-3, the V gene TRBV5-8, with TRBD2 matching over 8 bases. The germline V gene has CDR1 SGHTS and CDR2 YDEGEE. J gave up 1 base and V 0 bases, and 4 bases lay outside the gene matches. The CDR3 extends over 16 amino acids. The CDR3 DNA follows: TGTGCCAGCAGCTTGGGGATCGGGAGGGGCACAGATACGCAGTATTTT. It specifies CASSLGIGRGTDTQYF.

This rearrangement joins TRBV5-1 to TRBJ2-5, with D perhaps matching TRBD1 (7 bases). With 4 bases removed from V and 5 bases from J, the gap between germline ends came to 15 bases. The germline gives CDR1 SGHRS, CDR2 YFSETQ. The CDR3 has 14 amino acids. The CDR3 sequence is CASSLDRAGETQYF. The CDR3, as DNA: TGCGCCAGCAGCCTCGACAGGGCGGGGGAGACCCAGTACTTC.

The genes are TRBV7-2 and TRBJ1-1; D unclear. This CDR3 comprises 14 residues. CDR1 and CDR2 from the germline V gene are SGHTA and FQGNSA. V was cut by 0 bases and J by 2 bases, with 7 bases left in between. The CDR3 DNA is TGTGCCAGCAGCTTAGCGGCCAGAAACACTGAAGCTTTCTTT. It specifies CASSLAARNTEAFF.

The chain combines TRBV5-1 with TRBJ1-1, with TRBD1 identical over 7 bases. The CDR3 is 15 residues long. Looked up from germline, CDR1 is SGHRS and CDR2 is YFSETQ. The J segment lost 1 base and the V segment lost 3 bases, leaving 6 bases of the junction unmatched. Here the CDR3 reads CASSSGQAGNTEAFF. CDR3 nucleotide sequence: TGCGCCAGCAGCTCCGGACAGGCGGGGAACACTGAAGCTTTCTTT.